Below, 32 T cell receptor beta chains from the same sample are listed, as sequenced in a study of cytomegalovirus exposure and HLA in healthy donors. It was with 60 Vbeta and 13 Jbeta primers that the PCR ran. Only in-frame clones appear in the TCRdb table, and some are missing; sequencing was by immunoSEQ multiplex PCR. The sample consists of about 180,000 clones, around 80% of them appearing once. Sequenced sample: PBMCs. The source is a woman aged 50 to 60 in good health and CMV-seronegative.

This clone was observed once. The chain has TRBV29-1 and TRBJ2-3, with 13 bases fitting TRBD2. Looked up from germline, CDR1 is SQVTM and CDR2 is ANQGSEA. The CDR3 contains 14 residues. V was pared by 7 bases and J by 6 bases, with 7 bases of the junction left unmatched. The CDR3 reads CSEGGLAGSDTQYF. The CDR3 region has the DNA TGCAGCGAGGGGGGACTAGCGGGATCGGATACGCAGTATTTT.

This clone was observed a single time. The chain has TRBV2 and TRBJ2-3, with 8 bases fitting TRBD1. The CDR3 is made up of 16 amino acids. The germline gives CDR1 SNHLY, CDR2 FYNNEI. V gave up 1 base and J gave up 0 bases; unmatched junction bases: 3. The CDR3 loop is CASSEDRGKSTDTQYF. The CDR3 bases are TGTGCCAGCAGTGAAGACAGGGGGAAGAGCACAGATACGCAGTATTTT.

This sequence joins TRBV18 and TRBJ1-2; no firm D call. This CDR3 spans 18 amino acids. Germline lookup yields CDR1 KGHSH and CDR2 LQKENI. V was shortened by 0 bases and J by 0 bases, with 17 bases between the two germline ends. Here the CDR3 DNA reads TGTGCCAGCTCACCACCGATAGGAGAAGACTTTGCTAACTATGGCTACACCTTC. Protein sequence: CASSPPIGEDFANYGYTF.

V is TRBV18 and J is TRBJ1-5; 8 bases match TRBD1. V trimming: 6 bases; J trimming: 6 bases; junction bases outside the gene matches: 13. This CDR3 comprises 16 residues. The germline V gene encodes CDR1 KGHSH and CDR2 LQKENI. CDR3 amino acids: CASSQGSGGYGQPQHF. For the CDR3, the DNA is TGTGCCAGCTCCCAAGGGTCAGGGGGCTATGGTCAGCCCCAGCATTTT. The whole variable domain, remainder taken from reference TRBV18 and TRBJ1-5, is NAGVMQNPRHLVRRRGQEARLRCSPMKGHSHVYWYRQLPEEGLKFMVYLQKENIIDESGMPKERFSAEFPKEGPSILRIQQVVRGDSAAYFCASSQGSGGYGQPQHFGDGTRLSIL.

V usage is TRBV2 and J usage is TRBJ2-3; 12 nucleotides agree with TRBD2. V was clipped by 5 bases and J by 5 bases; unmatched bases: 5. There are 15 residues in the CDR3. Looked up from germline, CDR1 is SNHLY and CDR2 is FYNNEI. CDR3 protein: CASSSGLAGGDTQYF. Here the CDR3 DNA reads TGTGCCAGCAGTTCGGGACTAGCGGGTGGAGATACGCAGTATTTT. Based on the CDR3 plus reference TRBV2 and TRBJ2-3, the full variable domain is EPEVTQTPSHQVTQMGQEVILRCVPISNHLYFYWYRQILGQKVEFLVSFYNNEISEKSEIFDDQFSVERPDGSNFTLKIRSTKLEDSAMYFCASSSGLAGGDTQYFGPGTRLTVL.

This clone was observed a few times. This rearrangement joins TRBV5-1 to TRBJ2-3; 7 bases are a match to TRBD1. This CDR3 is 15 amino acids long. Trimming took 5 bases from V and 0 from J; bases not matched to a gene: 6. Germline V gene sequence: CDR1 SGHRS, CDR2 YFSETQ. The DNA for the CDR3 is TGCGCCAGCAGACGTTCGGGACAGAGCACAGATACGCAGTATTTT. Translated, it gives CASRRSGQSTDTQYF.

The V and J genes are TRBV28 and TRBJ2-1; the D gene is possibly TRBD1 (5 bases). The V end was cut by 10 bases, the J end by 4 bases, with 20 bases between. Germline-derived CDR1 and CDR2 are MDHEN and SYDVKM. The CDR3 extends over 15 amino acids. The CDR3 loop is CATQGPEGGYNEQFF. In nucleotides, the CDR3 is TGTGCCACCCAGGGTCCGGAAGGTGGTTACAATGAGCAGTTCTTC. The complete variable domain, with remaining parts taken from reference TRBV28 and TRBJ2-1, reads DVKVTQSSRYLVKRTGEKVFLECVQDMDHENMFWYRQDPGLGLRLIYFSYDVKMKEKGDIPEGYSVSREKKERFSLILESASTNQTSMYLCATQGPEGGYNEQFFGPGTRLTVL.

The sample holds a few counts of this clone. This rearrangement joins TRBV6-5 to TRBJ2-7, with 8 bases lining up with TRBD2. The CDR3 has 14 amino acids. Germline CDR1 and CDR2: MNHEY and SVGAGI. Trimming removed 5 bases from V and 7 bases from J; junction bases left unmatched: 10. The CDR3, as DNA: TGTGCCAGCAGTCCCGGGACTAGTACGAGGGAGCAGTACTTC. Translation gives CASSPGTSTREQYF.

The gene calls are TRBV28 and TRBJ1-4; the D is unclear. Germline loops: CDR1 MDHEN, CDR2 SYDVKM. This CDR3 contains 14 residues. V lost 8 bases and J lost 7, with 17 bases in between. In DNA form, the CDR3 reads TGTGCCAGCGAAACCCTCCGGGGAAGTGAAAAACTGTTTTTT. Translated: CASETLRGSEKLFF.

The chain is built from TRBV25-1 and TRBJ2-3; the D is unclear. Trimming took 3 bases from V and 0 from J, leaving 10 bases between them. This CDR3 spans 15 amino acids. Germline CDR1 reads MGHDK; CDR2 reads SYGVNS. CDR3 loop: CASSDLRSSTDTQYF. The CDR3, as DNA: TGTGCCAGCAGTGATCTAAGAAGTAGCACAGATACGCAGTATTTT.

This chain joins TRBV27 and TRBJ2-2, with TRBD2 matching 9 bases. The germline CDR1 and CDR2 sequences are MNHEY and SMNVEV (reference sequence). With 0 bases clipped from V and 5 bases from J, the junction kept 10 bases outside the gene matches. The CDR3 has 18 residues. CDR3 residues: CASSLSPLAGELTGELFF. The DNA for the CDR3 is TGTGCCAGCAGTTTATCCCCCTTAGCGGGAGAATTAACCGGGGAGCTGTTTTTT.

This clone appeared a single time. This chain links TRBV10-3 with TRBJ2-5; 9 positions match TRBD2. The germline V gene encodes CDR1 ENHRY and CDR2 SYGVKD. CDR3 length: 17 amino acids. After removal of 3 bases from V and 11 bases from J, the junction contained 19 bases not matched to a gene. CDR3 region: CAISDPQVGAGGREQYF. In DNA form, the CDR3 reads TGTGCCATCAGTGATCCCCAAGTTGGAGCGGGGGGCAGGGAGCAGTACTTC.

The genes are TRBV5-1 and TRBJ1-2, with D possibly being TRBD1 (6 bases). Deletions cut 5 bases from V and 4 bases from J, with 18 bases between. The CDR3 contains 15 residues. Germline CDR1 reads SGHRS; CDR2 reads YFSETQ. CDR3 in amino acids: CASRSGQSRGYGYTF. DNA for the CDR3: TGCGCCAGCAGGTCCGGACAGTCTCGAGGCTATGGCTACACCTTC.

V and J are TRBV7-9 and TRBJ2-7; 8 nucleotides agree with TRBD1. The germline gives CDR1 SEHNR, CDR2 FQNEAQ (reference sequence). Losses at the gene ends were 5 bases for V and 3 bases for J; bases not matched to a gene: 12. The length of the CDR3 is 16 residues. The CDR3 nucleotides are TGTGCCAGCAGCCCAGGCCTTGCAGGGGGCCTCTACGAGCAGTACTTC. This codes for CASSPGLAGGLYEQYF.

The genes are TRBV28 and TRBJ1-5; the D gene is possibly TRBD1 (6 bases). This CDR3 has 18 amino acids. V was shortened by 6 bases and J by 3 bases, with 24 bases between the two germline ends. Germline-derived CDR1 and CDR2 are MDHEN and SYDVKM. CDR3 loop: CASRRDTQSQGANQPQHF. The CDR3 DNA follows: TGTGCCAGCAGACGGGACACTCAATCGCAAGGGGCCAATCAGCCCCAGCATTTT.

V gene TRBV27 combines with J gene TRBJ2-7, with 10 bases that match TRBD2. CDR3 size: 16 residues. Germline V lookup: CDR1 MNHEY, CDR2 SMNVEV (reference sequence). J gave up 3 bases and V 6 bases, and 11 bases lay outside the gene matches. The CDR3 DNA reads as TGTGCCAGCAGGGGGAAGCTAGCGGGAGTGAACTACGAGCAGTACTTC. This sequence encodes CASRGKLAGVNYEQYF.

V gene TRBV11-3 combines with J gene TRBJ2-2; 8 bases align to TRBD1. Germline lookup yields CDR1 SGHNT and CDR2 YENEEA. V trimming: 4 bases; J trimming: 4 bases; junction bases outside the gene matches: 8. The CDR3 is made up of 16 amino acids. The CDR3 loop is CASSSVGQAGTGELFF. CDR3 sequence (DNA): TGTGCCAGCAGCTCTGTGGGACAGGCGGGCACCGGGGAGCTGTTTTTT.

The J gene is TRBJ2-1, the V gene TRBV27, with 15 bases matching TRBD2. The CDR3 has 21 residues. Per the germline V gene, CDR1 is MNHEY and CDR2 is SMNVEV (reference sequence). The V gene end was trimmed by 4 bases and the J gene end by 2 bases; junction bases not matched to a gene: 15. The CDR3 is CASSSRPRGLAGGTPYNEQFF. As DNA, the CDR3 is TGTGCCAGCAGTTCTAGACCCCGTGGACTAGCGGGGGGGACACCCTACAATGAGCAGTTCTTC.

Notes on this clone: Other DNA sequences in this sample translate to the same CDR3. This chain uses TRBV6-1 with TRBJ1-3, with D perhaps TRBD1 (5 bases). The CDR3 sequence is 15 residues long. Germline V gene lookup returns CDR1 MNHNS and CDR2 SASEGT. Trimming pared 6 bases from V and 0 bases from J, leaving 12 bases between. The DNA for the CDR3 is TGTGCCAGCAGCTTAGGGGCTTACTCTGGAAACACCATATATTTT. It specifies CASSLGAYSGNTIYF.

J is TRBJ2-1 and V is TRBV21-1; TRBD2 is the table's D call, not checked against the DNA. TRBV21-1 is recorded as a pseudogene. The length of the CDR3 is 16 residues. The CDR3 is CASSKVKAGGLGEQFF. The CDR3 bases are TGTGCCAGCAGCAAAGTGAAGGCGGGGGGGCTTGGTGAGCAGTTCTTC.

The chain carries TRBV30 and TRBJ2-1; 8 bases map to TRBD2. The junction had 10 bases not matched to a gene; V was cut back by 0 bases and J by 9 bases. Germline loops: CDR1 GTSNPN, CDR2 SVGIG (reference sequence). The length of the CDR3 is 15 residues. The CDR3 sequence is CAWSVSGGPFSEQFF. The CDR3 nucleotides are TGTGCCTGGAGTGTCTCGGGAGGGCCGTTTTCTGAGCAGTTCTTC.

This clone was counted a single time. The gene calls are TRBV9 and TRBJ2-5; 8 bases map to TRBD2. The germline V gene encodes CDR1 SGDLS and CDR2 YYNGEE. The CDR3 loop spans 15 amino acids. V shed 3 bases and J 2 bases; nucleotides not matched to a gene: 6. CDR3 in amino acids: CASSGTSGGQETQYF. The CDR3 nucleotides are TGTGCCAGCAGCGGGACCAGCGGGGGTCAAGAGACCCAGTACTTC.

The chain carries TRBV11-3 and TRBJ2-3; 8 positions agree with TRBD2. Germline V gene data show CDR1 as SGHNT and CDR2 as YENEEA. The J segment lost 3 bases and the V segment lost 2 bases, leaving 4 bases of the junction unmatched. The CDR3 runs 15 residues. The CDR3 DNA reads as TGTGCCAGCAGCTTATCGAGCGGGAGTACAGATACGCAGTATTTT. Translating it yields CASSLSSGSTDTQYF.

This chain connects TRBV10-3 to TRBJ2-7, with 10 positions matching TRBD1. The CDR3 is made up of 15 amino acids. V trimming: 3 bases; J trimming: 2 bases; junction bases outside the gene matches: 4. Germline V gene sequence: CDR1 ENHRY, CDR2 SYGVKD. The CDR3 loop is CAISEGTGVPYEQYF. The CDR3 DNA reads as TGTGCCATCAGTGAAGGGACAGGGGTCCCCTACGAGCAGTACTTC.

This chain connects TRBV4-2 to TRBJ2-1; 7 bases fit TRBD2. The germline gives CDR1 LGHNA, CDR2 YNFKEQ. With V trimmed by 4 bases and J by 9 bases, 9 bases remained unmatched. The CDR3 covers 14 residues. The CDR3 DNA reads TGTGCCAGCAGCCGAGGACTAGATTATAGTGAGCAGTTCTTC. Its translation: CASSRGLDYSEQFF.

V gene TRBV18 combines with J gene TRBJ1-3; no clear D gene. The CDR3 is 15 residues long. From germline, CDR1 is KGHSH and CDR2 LQKENI. The germline V and J ends were trimmed by 0 bases and 6 bases, with 12 bases remaining between them. CDR3 region: CASSPPRGSENTIYF. The CDR3 nucleotides are TGTGCCAGCTCACCACCCCGCGGTTCGGAAAACACCATATATTTT.

This sequence joins TRBV19 and TRBJ2-6; 8 positions match TRBD1. The CDR3 spans 15 residues. The J segment lost 2 bases and the V segment lost 10 bases, leaving 7 bases of the junction unmatched. The germline gives CDR1 LNHDA, CDR2 SQIVND (reference sequence). The CDR3 DNA is TGTGCCACCCGGACAGGGCGAGCTGGGGCCAACGTCCTGACTTTC. Translation gives CATRTGRAGANVLTF.

The chain recombines TRBV18 with TRBJ2-5; a weak D match, TRBD1 (5 bases). V was shortened by 4 bases and J by 4 bases, with 13 bases between the two germline ends. This CDR3 is 14 amino acids long. The germline V gene encodes CDR1 KGHSH and CDR2 LQKENI. DNA for the CDR3: TGTGCCAGCTCACAGGGGCAGTCTGGAGAGACCCAGTACTTC. It specifies CASSQGQSGETQYF. The entire variable domain, with the rest obtained from reference TRBV18 and TRBJ2-5, is as follows: NAGVMQNPRHLVRRRGQEARLRCSPMKGHSHVYWYRQLPEEGLKFMVYLQKENIIDESGMPKERFSAEFPKEGPSILRIQQVVRGDSAAYFCASSQGQSGETQYFGPGTRLLVL.

A few counts support this clone. The rearrangement joins TRBV14 to TRBJ1-1, with TRBD1 as a possible D gene (6 bases). The CDR3 length is 14 residues. Germline V gives CDR1 SGHDN, CDR2 FVKESK. With 4 bases removed from V and 3 bases from J, the gap between germline ends came to 12 bases. The CDR3 loop reads CASSPRPGDTEAFF. The CDR3 DNA reads as TGTGCCAGCAGCCCCAGGCCAGGGGACACTGAAGCTTTCTTT.

Note on this clone: Relative to the germline gene, one junction end is altered; a read error may explain this. This chain uses TRBV6-5 with TRBJ1-2, with unresolved D. The CDR3 contains 13 residues. Germline loops: CDR1 MNHEY, CDR2 SVGAGI. The CDR3 DNA sequence: TGTGCCAGCGGGCCCCTTATGAGCTATGGCTACGCCTTC. Translated: CASGPLMSYGYAF.

The J gene is TRBJ2-1, the V gene TRBV29-1; D not resolved. The V gene lost 5 bases and the J gene lost 3 bases, with 11 bases spanning the gap. The CDR3 totals 13 residues. Germline V gene lookup returns CDR1 SQVTM and CDR2 ANQGSEA. For the CDR3, the DNA is TGCAGCGTTCGTGCGGTCCACTACAATGAGCAGTTCTTC. Translating it yields CSVRAVHYNEQFF.

This chain joins TRBV21-1 and TRBJ2-4; the table's D call, TRBD2, was not checked against the DNA. TRBV21-1 represents a pseudogene. This CDR3 is 15 amino acids long. CDR3: CASSKYEGGGNIQYF. The DNA of the CDR3 is TGTGCCAGCAGCAAATACGAAGGGGGGGGAAACATTCAGTACTTC.